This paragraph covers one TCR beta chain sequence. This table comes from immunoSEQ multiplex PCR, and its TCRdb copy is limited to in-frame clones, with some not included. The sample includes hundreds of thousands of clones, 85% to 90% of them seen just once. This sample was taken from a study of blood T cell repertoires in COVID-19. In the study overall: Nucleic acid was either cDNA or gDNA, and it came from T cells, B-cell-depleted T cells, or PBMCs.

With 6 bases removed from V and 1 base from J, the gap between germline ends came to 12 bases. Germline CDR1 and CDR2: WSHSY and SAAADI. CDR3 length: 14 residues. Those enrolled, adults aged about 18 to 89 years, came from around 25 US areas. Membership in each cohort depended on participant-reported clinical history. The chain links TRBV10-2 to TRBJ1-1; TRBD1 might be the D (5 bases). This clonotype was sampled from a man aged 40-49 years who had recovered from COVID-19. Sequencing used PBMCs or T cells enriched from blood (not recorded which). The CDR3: CASSEDSTNTEAFF. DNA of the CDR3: TGCGCCAGCAGCGAAGACAGCACGAACACTGAAGCTTTCTTT.